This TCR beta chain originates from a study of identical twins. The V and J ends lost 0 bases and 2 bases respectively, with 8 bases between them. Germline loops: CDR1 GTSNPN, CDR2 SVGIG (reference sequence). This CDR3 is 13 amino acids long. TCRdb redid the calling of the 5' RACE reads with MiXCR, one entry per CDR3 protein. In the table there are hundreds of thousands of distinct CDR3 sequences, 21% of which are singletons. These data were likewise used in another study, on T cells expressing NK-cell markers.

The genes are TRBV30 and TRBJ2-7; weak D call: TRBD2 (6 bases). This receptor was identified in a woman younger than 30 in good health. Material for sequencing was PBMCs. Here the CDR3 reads CAWSVWGAYEQYF. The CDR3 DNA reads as TGTGCCTGGAGTGTGTGGGGGGCCTACGAGCAGTACTTC.